The 27 T cell receptor beta chains reported below all come from one sample, sequenced in a study of identical twins. TCRdb re-derived calls from the 5' RACE reads in MiXCR, one entry per CDR3 protein. The top ten hold about 4.5% of the sample, which has some 690,000 distinct CDR3 sequences, about 20% seen once. The data were also submitted as part of a second study, on T cells expressing NK-cell markers.

The sample comprised PBMCs. The receptors derive from a young woman in good health.

This clonotype was counted only a few times. The chain uses TRBV15 and TRBJ2-3, with TRBD2 matching over 9 bases. The CDR3 extends over 17 amino acids. Germline CDR1 and CDR2: LNHNV and YYDKDF (reference sequence). V dropped 0 bases and J dropped 4; count of bases not matched to a gene: 8. The CDR3 loop reads CATSRDRTSGPPDTQYF. CDR3 coding DNA: TGTGCCACCAGCAGAGATCGCACTAGCGGGCCCCCAGATACGCAGTATTTT.

The chain has TRBV9 and TRBJ2-5; 8 bases match TRBD2. CDR1 is SGDLS and CDR2 is YYNGEE in the germline V gene. J lost 4 bases, V lost 3 bases, and 5 bases had no gene match. CDR3 size: 14 residues. The CDR3 sequence is CASSAGGRRETQYF. CDR3 coding DNA: TGTGCCAGCAGCGCGGGGGGGCGACGAGAGACCCAGTACTTC.

Here the CDR3 DNA reads TGTGCCAGCAGTCCCGAGGACAGGGCCAACACTGAAGCTTTCTTT. Translating gives CASSPEDRANTEAFF. The V call is TRBV6-1, the J call TRBJ1-1; 8 nucleotides align to TRBD1. V was pared by 5 bases and J by 2 bases, with 7 bases of the junction left unmatched. CDR1 is MNHNS and CDR2 is SASEGT in the germline V gene. The CDR3 extends over 15 amino acids.

The genes are TRBV7-3 and TRBJ1-2; 7 bases align to TRBD1. Germline V gene sequence: CDR1 SGHTA, CDR2 FQGTGA. V trimming: 3 bases; J trimming: 8 bases; junction bases outside the gene matches: 6. The CDR3 is 13 amino acids. CDR3 residues: CASSFDREQGYTF. CDR3 sequence (DNA): TGTGCCAGCAGCTTCGACAGGGAGCAAGGCTACACCTTC.

The chain couples TRBV5-1 to TRBJ2-3; D ambiguous. The CDR3 is 15 residues long. V lost 0 bases and J 2 bases, leaving 10 bases between the germline ends. Looked up from germline, CDR1 is SGHRS and CDR2 is YFSETQ. The CDR3 coding sequence is TGCGCCAGCAGCTTGGTATACGGGTCCACAGATACGCAGTATTTT. Protein product: CASSLVYGSTDTQYF.

This clonotype was observed a few times. The junction departs from the called germline gene at one end, perhaps through a read error. This chain uses TRBV7-7 with TRBJ2-3, with D possibly TRBD2 on 6 matching bases. Germline-derived CDR1 and CDR2 are SSHAT and FNYEAQ (reference sequence). This CDR3 has 14 amino acids. CDR3 region: CASSLLTGADTQYF. CDR3 nucleotides: TGTGCTAGCAGCTTGCTAACGGGGGCAGATACGCAGTATTTT.

The chain links TRBV12-3 or TRBV12-4 to TRBJ2-1; D may be TRBD1 (5 bases). The CDR3 runs 15 residues. The V end lost 2 bases, the J end lost 6 bases, and 14 bases lay between the germline ends. CDR3 residues: CASSLTGFYFNEQFF. The DNA of the CDR3 is TGTGCCAGCAGTTTAACAGGCTTTTACTTCAATGAGCAGTTCTTC.

This chain connects TRBV20-1 to TRBJ2-7; 8 bases agree with TRBD1. CDR1 is DFQATT, CDR2 SNEGSKA, per germline (reference sequence). Trimming at V came to 3 bases and at J to 5 bases, leaving 6 bases not matched to a gene. This CDR3 region has 13 residues. The CDR3 region has the DNA TGCAGTGCTAGTAGGACAGGGATCGACGAGCAGTACTTC. Translated: CSASRTGIDEQYF.

This clonotype showed up many times. This sequence joins TRBV12-3 or TRBV12-4 and TRBJ2-3; D remains ambiguous. V was pared by 7 bases and J by 2 bases, with 13 bases between. The CDR3 runs to 14 residues. The CDR3, as DNA: TGTGCCAGCACTTTTCCCGCGGACACAGATACGCAGTATTTT. Amino acids: CASTFPADTDTQYF.

The CDR3: CASSQGDRSQYEQYF. The DNA for the CDR3 is TGTGCCAGCAGCCAAGGGGACAGATCTCAATACGAGCAGTACTTC. The chain employs TRBV4-2 and TRBJ2-7, with 7 bases matching TRBD1. The germline CDR1 and CDR2 sequences are LGHNA and YNFKEQ. Trimming removed 1 base from V and 4 bases from J; junction bases left unmatched: 7. This CDR3 contains 15 residues.

This clonotype came up once. The J gene is TRBJ2-1, the V gene TRBV19, with 9 bases that match TRBD2. CDR1 LNHDA and CDR2 SQIVND come from the germline V gene (reference sequence). The CDR3 totals 14 residues. V was clipped by 8 bases and J by 5 bases; unmatched bases: 7. The CDR3 reads CASRRLADHNEQFF. The CDR3 region has the DNA TGTGCCAGTCGAAGACTAGCGGATCACAATGAGCAGTTCTTC.

This clonotype appeared many times. The rearrangement links TRBV29-1 to TRBJ1-1; no clear D gene. CDR3 size: 15 residues. Trimming stripped 5 bases from V and 6 bases from J, with 22 bases between. Looked up from germline, CDR1 is SQVTM and CDR2 is ANQGSEA. This chain's CDR3 is CSVTGSAQTLAEAFF. The DNA for the CDR3 is TGCAGCGTTACGGGGTCAGCCCAAACATTGGCTGAAGCTTTCTTT.

This clonotype was detected only a few times. The chain combines TRBV4-1 with TRBJ2-1; 10 bases line up with TRBD2. The CDR3 contains 17 residues. Germline assignment: CDR1 MGHRA and CDR2 YSYEKL. Losses at the gene ends were 4 bases for V and 6 bases for J; bases not matched to a gene: 12. The CDR3, as DNA: TGCGCCAGCAGCCCCCATGTCGAGCGGGGGGGCCGCAATGAGCAGTTCTTC. It is translated as CASSPHVERGGRNEQFF.

This rearrangement joins TRBV12-3 or TRBV12-4 to TRBJ2-5, with 7 bases lining up with TRBD2. The CDR3 has 14 amino acids. V was clipped by 2 bases and J by 7 bases; unmatched bases: 7. DNA of the CDR3: TGTGCCAGCAGTTTACGACTAGCTGAAGGGACCCAGTACTTC. Translation gives CASSLRLAEGTQYF.

The chain employs TRBV6-5 and TRBJ2-2, with 8 bases fitting TRBD2. Germline values: CDR1 MNHEY, CDR2 SVGAGI. Trimming took 1 base from V and 4 from J; bases not matched to a gene: 8. The CDR3 has 17 residues. CDR3 region: CASSYFSGSGGTGELFF. CDR3 sequence (DNA): TGTGCCAGCAGTTACTTCTCGGGGAGCGGGGGCACCGGGGAGCTGTTTTTT.

The V call is TRBV29-1, the J call TRBJ2-5; 9 bases line up with TRBD2. The CDR3 contains 13 residues. Germline V gene sequence: CDR1 SQVTM, CDR2 ANQGSEA. V shed 6 bases, J shed 4 bases, and the junction held 6 bases outside the gene matches. The CDR3 region has the DNA TGCAGCGTCGACGGCGGGGGGGCAGAGACCCAGTACTTC. This encodes CSVDGGGAETQYF.

The chain has TRBV20-1 and TRBJ2-7; TRBD2 agrees at 14 bases. J lost 3 bases, V lost 1 base, and 11 bases had no gene match. CDR3 length: 18 amino acids. Germline lookup yields CDR1 DFQATT and CDR2 SNEGSKA (reference sequence). CDR3 DNA sequence: TGCAGTGCTAGAGGCCTCGGGACTAGCGGGAGTAAGTACTACGAGCAGTACTTC. Protein product: CSARGLGTSGSKYYEQYF.

J is TRBJ2-7 and V is TRBV4-3; the D is unclear. Trimming removed 1 base from V and 4 bases from J, with 11 bases in between. CDR3 length: 14 residues. Germline V lookup: CDR1 LGHNA, CDR2 YSLEER. The CDR3 here is CASSQVYGTYEQYF. DNA for the CDR3: TGCGCCAGCAGCCAAGTCTACGGAACTTACGAGCAGTACTTC.

This clonotype was counted at least ten times. CDR3 residues: CASSLVAGPYNEQFF. CDR3 coding DNA: TGCGCCAGCAGCTTGGTAGCGGGGCCTTACAATGAGCAGTTCTTC. The chain employs TRBV5-1 and TRBJ2-1; 8 bases are a match to TRBD2. The CDR3 loop spans 15 amino acids. Germline trimming cut 0 bases from V and 4 bases from J; bases unmatched to any gene: 3. CDR1 SGHRS and CDR2 YFSETQ come from the germline V gene.

For this clonotype: The junction departs from germline at one end; a sequencing error may be responsible. This rearrangement joins TRBV3-1 to TRBJ2-1; D may match TRBD1 or TRBD2 (5 bases each). The CDR3 loop spans 11 amino acids. Germline CDR1 reads LGHDT; CDR2 reads YNNKEL (reference sequence). CDR3: CASSQDGAAIF. In DNA, the CDR3 is TGTGCCAGCAGCCAAGACGGGGCGGCCATCTTC.

The chain uses TRBV30 and TRBJ2-6, with TRBD1 as a possible D gene (6 bases). The ends were cut back, 1 base at V and 0 bases at J, with 16 bases in the middle. Germline CDR1 and CDR2: GTSNPN and SVGIG (reference sequence). CDR3 size: 18 residues. The CDR3 loop reads CAWSADRTPLSGANVLTF. CDR3 bases: TGTGCCTGGAGTGCCGACAGGACCCCTCTCTCTGGGGCCAACGTCCTGACTTTC.

The rearrangement uses TRBV2 and TRBJ1-2, with TRBD1 as a possible D gene (5 bases). CDR1 and CDR2 (germline): SNHLY, FYNNEI. V was trimmed by 11 bases and J by 8 bases, leaving 18 bases between them. This CDR3 contains 12 residues. The CDR3 here is CARGQMGVGYTF. CDR3 nucleotides: TGTGCCCGCGGTCAGATGGGGGTAGGCTACACCTTC.

The chain links TRBV4-1 to TRBJ2-5, with 12 bases that match TRBD2. V lost 0 bases and J lost 4; bases outside the gene matches: 3. The V gene's germline CDR1 is MGHRA and CDR2 YSYEKL. The CDR3 has 16 amino acids. Here the CDR3 DNA reads TGCGCCAGCAGCCAAGATCCTAGCGGGGGGGGAGAGACCCAGTACTTC. Its protein is CASSQDPSGGGETQYF.

In this sample, this clonotype turned up many times. The V call is TRBV5-6, the J call TRBJ2-3; D gene unclear. Looked up from germline, CDR1 is SGHDT and CDR2 is YYEEEE. This CDR3 has 11 residues. Trimming cost V 4 bases and J 6 bases, with 6 bases left between them. The DNA for the CDR3 is TGTGCCAGCAGCACCAGGGATACGCAGTATTTT. Translated, it gives CASSTRDTQYF.

V and J are TRBV25-1 and TRBJ2-1; 11 nucleotides match TRBD1. CDR1 and CDR2 from the germline V gene are MGHDK and SYGVNS. CDR3 length: 14 residues. The junction had 8 bases not matched to a gene; V was cut back by 7 bases and J by 9 bases. The CDR3 DNA sequence: TGTGCCAGCACGGGACAGGGGGGACTCGGTGAGCAGTTCTTC. Translated, it gives CASTGQGGLGEQFF.

The chain couples TRBV7-9 to TRBJ2-3, with 12 bases identical to TRBD2. The trim removed 5 bases at V and 3 bases at J, leaving 3 bases unmatched. From germline, CDR1 is SEHNR and CDR2 FQNEAQ (reference sequence). This CDR3 is 15 amino acids long. CDR3 bases: TGTGCCAGCAGCCAAACTAGCGGGGGGACAGATACGCAGTATTTT. It is translated as CASSQTSGGTDTQYF.

The chain combines TRBV11-3 with TRBJ2-3, with 9 bases identical to TRBD2. Trimming took 5 bases from V and 4 from J; bases not matched to a gene: 13. The CDR3 is 17 amino acids. The germline CDR1 and CDR2 sequences are SGHNT and YENEEA. In DNA, the CDR3 is TGTGCCAGCAGCCCGAATCGTCGCGGGGGGGCCCCAGATACGCAGTATTTT. It encodes CASSPNRRGGAPDTQYF.